This T cell receptor beta chain was retrieved from a study of blood T cell repertoires in COVID-19. Study context: Samples representing acute and convalescent COVID-19 were sourced from the United States, Italy and Spain. Sources were T cells, B-cell-depleted T cells, or PBMCs; the material itself was cDNA or gDNA.

From germline, CDR1 is MDHEN and CDR2 SYDVKM. Trimming at V came to 2 bases and at J to 4 bases, leaving 2 bases not matched to a gene. The CDR3 length is 15 residues. The sample holds a few counts of this clone. Authors' analysis steps: Counts of nucleated cells, estimated from reference gene primer amplification, were obtained. Using immunoSEQ multiplex PCR, the repertoire was profiled, and TCRdb retains in-frame clones only, with some absent. V and J calls and clone size are copied from that table; D and trimming were computed from the DNA. The sample consists of approximately 390,000 clones, 90% of them appearing once.

This receptor was identified in a man younger than 30 with active or convalescent COVID-19. The V and J genes are TRBV28 and TRBJ2-2; 9 nucleotides match TRBD1. The sequencing sample was made of peripheral blood. For the CDR3, the DNA is TGTGCCAGCAGTTTAACAGGGGGCCTCACCGGGGAGCTGTTTTTT. Translating it yields CASSLTGGLTGELFF. Variable domain in full (rest from reference TRBV28 and TRBJ2-2): DVKVTQSSRYLVKRTGEKVFLECVQDMDHENMFWYRQDPGLGLRLIYFSYDVKMKEKGDIPEGYSVSREKKERFSLILESASTNQTSMYLCASSLTGGLTGELFFGEGSRLTVL.